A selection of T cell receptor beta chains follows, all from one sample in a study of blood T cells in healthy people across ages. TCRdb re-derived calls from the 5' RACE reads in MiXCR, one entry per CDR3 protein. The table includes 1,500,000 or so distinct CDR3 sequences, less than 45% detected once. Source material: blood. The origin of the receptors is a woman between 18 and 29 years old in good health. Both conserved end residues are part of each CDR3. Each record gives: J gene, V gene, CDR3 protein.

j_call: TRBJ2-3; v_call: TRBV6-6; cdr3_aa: CESRAGGTQYF
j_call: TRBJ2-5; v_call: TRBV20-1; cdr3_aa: CSARVPGRQETQYF
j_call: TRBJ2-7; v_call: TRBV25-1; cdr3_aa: CASSEAGTGGHEQYF
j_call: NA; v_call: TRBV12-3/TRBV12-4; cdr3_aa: CASSWGQNIAKNIQYF
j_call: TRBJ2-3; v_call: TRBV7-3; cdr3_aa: CASSLGFWGTDTQYF
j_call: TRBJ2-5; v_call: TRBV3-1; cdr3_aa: CASSRTGTEETQYF
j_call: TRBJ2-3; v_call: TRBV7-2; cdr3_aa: CASRQDRHNTDTQYF
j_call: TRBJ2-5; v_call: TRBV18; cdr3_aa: CASSPPGQGLLRETLYF
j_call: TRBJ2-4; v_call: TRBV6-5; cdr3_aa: CASSYSRLAKNIQYF
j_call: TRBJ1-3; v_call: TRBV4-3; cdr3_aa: CASSQVLPSSGNTIYF
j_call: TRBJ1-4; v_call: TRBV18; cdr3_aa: CASSPLFGPEKLFF
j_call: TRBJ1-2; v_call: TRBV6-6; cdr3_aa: CASSSPFTGDYGYTF
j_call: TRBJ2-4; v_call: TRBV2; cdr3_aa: CASSEGGGGKNIQYF
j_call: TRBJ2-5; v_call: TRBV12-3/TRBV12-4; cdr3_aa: CASSSTSTYQETQYF
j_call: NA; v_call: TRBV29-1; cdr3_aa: CSVEGTGGQETQYF
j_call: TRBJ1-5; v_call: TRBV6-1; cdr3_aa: CASRAYPVGSNQPQHF
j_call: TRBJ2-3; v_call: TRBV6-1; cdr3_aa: CASQGVASPDTQYF
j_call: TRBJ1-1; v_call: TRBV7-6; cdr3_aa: CASSTGMNTEAFF
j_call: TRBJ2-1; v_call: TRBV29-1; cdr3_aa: CGVDTGEETYNEQFF
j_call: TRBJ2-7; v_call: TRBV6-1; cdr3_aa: CASSVREPYEQYF
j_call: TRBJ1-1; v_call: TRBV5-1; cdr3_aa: CASSVELGGTEAFF
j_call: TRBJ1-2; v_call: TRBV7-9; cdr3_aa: CASSLVPDRGIYGYTF
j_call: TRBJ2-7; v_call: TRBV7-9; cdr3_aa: CASTLGQGGSYEQYF
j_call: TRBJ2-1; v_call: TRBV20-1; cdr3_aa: CSARTQQGLAGFGEQFF
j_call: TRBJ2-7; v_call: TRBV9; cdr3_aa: CASSADPGHPYEQYF
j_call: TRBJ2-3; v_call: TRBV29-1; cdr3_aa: CSGWTGGPDTQYF
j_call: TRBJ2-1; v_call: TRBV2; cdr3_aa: CANSRDRGSNEQFF
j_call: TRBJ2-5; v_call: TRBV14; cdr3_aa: CASSQVPGDNDLQETQYF
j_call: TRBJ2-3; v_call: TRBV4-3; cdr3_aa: CASSQSSGRLTDTQYF
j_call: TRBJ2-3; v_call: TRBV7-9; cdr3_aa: CTSSSDTQYF
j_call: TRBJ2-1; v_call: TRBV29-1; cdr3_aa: CSVERGSGYNEQFF
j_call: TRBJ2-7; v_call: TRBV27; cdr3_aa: CASSPRTSMGYEQYF
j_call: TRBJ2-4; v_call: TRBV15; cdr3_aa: CATSRSPESIAKNIQYF
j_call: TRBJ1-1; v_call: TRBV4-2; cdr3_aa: CASSERPPGSGAPEAFF
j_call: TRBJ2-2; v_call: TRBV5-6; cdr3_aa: CASSPLFGTGNTGELFF
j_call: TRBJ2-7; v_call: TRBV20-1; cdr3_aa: CSALGQKPYEQYF
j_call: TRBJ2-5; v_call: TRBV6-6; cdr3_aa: CASRTGLLIEQYF
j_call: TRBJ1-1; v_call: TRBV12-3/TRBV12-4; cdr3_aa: CVSKRQGGITEAFF
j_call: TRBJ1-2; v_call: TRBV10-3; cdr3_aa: CASGQGNGYTF
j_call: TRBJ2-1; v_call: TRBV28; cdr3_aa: CATSTSGPSYNEQFF
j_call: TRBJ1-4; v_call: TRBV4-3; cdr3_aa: CASSQDGRTGEKLFF
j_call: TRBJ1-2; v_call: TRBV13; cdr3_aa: CASSTPRGVNYGYTF
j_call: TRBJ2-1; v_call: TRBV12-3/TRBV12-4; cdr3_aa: CASSLVASGGAGNEQFF
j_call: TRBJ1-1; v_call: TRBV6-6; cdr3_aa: CASSYSTLQGVAFF
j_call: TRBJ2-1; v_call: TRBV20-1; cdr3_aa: CSGAGGSGYNEQFF
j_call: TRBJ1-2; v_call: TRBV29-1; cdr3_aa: CSVAGSHGYTF
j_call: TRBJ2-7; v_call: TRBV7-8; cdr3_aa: CASSMDGSYEQYF
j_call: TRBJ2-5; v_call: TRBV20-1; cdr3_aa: CSARNGGRGAEETQYF
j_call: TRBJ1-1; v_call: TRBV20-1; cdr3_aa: CSARVGWNTEAFF
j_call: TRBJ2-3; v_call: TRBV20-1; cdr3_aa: CSALWTKTDTQYF
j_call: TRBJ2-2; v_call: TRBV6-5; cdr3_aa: CATIRGARFTGELFF
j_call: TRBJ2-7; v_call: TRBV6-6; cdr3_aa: CASSYRSSSYEQYF